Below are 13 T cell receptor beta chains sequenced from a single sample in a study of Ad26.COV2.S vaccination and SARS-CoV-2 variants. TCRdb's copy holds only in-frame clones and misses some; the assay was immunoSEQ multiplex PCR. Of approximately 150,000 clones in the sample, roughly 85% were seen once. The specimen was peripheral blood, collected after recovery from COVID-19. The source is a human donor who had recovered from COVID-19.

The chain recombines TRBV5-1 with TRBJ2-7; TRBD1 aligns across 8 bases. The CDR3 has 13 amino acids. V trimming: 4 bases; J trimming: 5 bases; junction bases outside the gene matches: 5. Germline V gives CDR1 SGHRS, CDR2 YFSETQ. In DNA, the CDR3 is TGCGCCAGCAGCCTGACAGGGGAAGACGAGCAGTACTTC. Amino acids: CASSLTGEDEQYF.

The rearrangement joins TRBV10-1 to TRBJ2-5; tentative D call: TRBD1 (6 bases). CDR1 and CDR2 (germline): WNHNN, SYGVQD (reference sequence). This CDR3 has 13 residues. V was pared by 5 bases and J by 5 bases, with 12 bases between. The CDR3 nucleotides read TGCGCCAGCAGTCGGGACAACGGGGAGACCCAGTACTTC. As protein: CASSRDNGETQYF.

The CDR3 here is CASSLTANTEAFF. CDR3 coding DNA: TGTGCCAGCAGCTTGACAGCGAACACTGAAGCTTTCTTT. The V and J genes are TRBV7-9 and TRBJ1-1, with D perhaps TRBD1 (5 bases). CDR1 SEHNR and CDR2 FQNEAQ come from the germline V gene (reference sequence). Between the trimmed V and J ends, which lost 3 bases and 1 base, there was a span of 6 bases. CDR3 length: 13 residues. Filled out from reference TRBV7-9 and TRBJ1-1, the complete variable domain reads DTGVSQNPRHKITKRGQNVTFRCDPISEHNRLYWYRQTLGQGPEFLTYFQNEAQLEKSRLLSDRFSAERPKGSFSTLEIQRTEQGDSAMYLCASSLTANTEAFFGQGTRLTVV.

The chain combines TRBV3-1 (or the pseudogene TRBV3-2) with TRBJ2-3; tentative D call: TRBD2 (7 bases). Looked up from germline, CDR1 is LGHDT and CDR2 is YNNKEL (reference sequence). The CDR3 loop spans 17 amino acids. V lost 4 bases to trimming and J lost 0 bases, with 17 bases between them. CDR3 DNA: TGTGCCAGCAGCCGATCGGGAGGACAGAGTAGCACAGATACGCAGTATTTT. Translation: CASSRSGGQSSTDTQYF.

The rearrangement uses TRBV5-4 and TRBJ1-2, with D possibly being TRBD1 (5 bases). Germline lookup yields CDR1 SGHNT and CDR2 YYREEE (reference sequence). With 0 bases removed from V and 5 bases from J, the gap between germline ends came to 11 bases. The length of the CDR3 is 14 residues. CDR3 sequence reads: CASSLVSGSYGYTF. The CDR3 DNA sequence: TGTGCCAGCAGCTTGGTTTCAGGGAGTTATGGCTACACCTTC.

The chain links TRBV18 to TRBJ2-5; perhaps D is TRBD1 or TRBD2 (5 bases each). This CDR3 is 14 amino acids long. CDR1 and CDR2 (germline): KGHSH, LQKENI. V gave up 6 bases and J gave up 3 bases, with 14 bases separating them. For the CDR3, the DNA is TGTGCCAGCTCTCACGGGGCAGCCGAAGAGACCCAGTACTTC. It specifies CASSHGAAEETQYF.

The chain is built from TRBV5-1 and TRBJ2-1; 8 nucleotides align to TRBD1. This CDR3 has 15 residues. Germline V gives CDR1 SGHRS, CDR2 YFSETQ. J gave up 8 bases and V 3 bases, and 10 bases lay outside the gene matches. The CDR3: CASSSRDRRYDEQFF. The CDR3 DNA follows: TGCGCCAGCAGCTCCCGGGACAGGAGATACGATGAGCAGTTCTTC.

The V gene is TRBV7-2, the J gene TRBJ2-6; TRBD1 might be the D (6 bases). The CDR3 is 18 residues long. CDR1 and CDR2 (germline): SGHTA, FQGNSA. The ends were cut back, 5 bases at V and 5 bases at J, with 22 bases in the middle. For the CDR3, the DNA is TGTGCCAGCAGCGCCCCACAGGGTGCGCCTCTTAGGGCCAACGTCCTGACTTTC. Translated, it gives CASSAPQGAPLRANVLTF.

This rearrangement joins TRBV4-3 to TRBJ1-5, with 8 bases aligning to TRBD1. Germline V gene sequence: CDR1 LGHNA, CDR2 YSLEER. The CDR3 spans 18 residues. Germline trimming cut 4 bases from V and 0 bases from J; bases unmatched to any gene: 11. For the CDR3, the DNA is TGCGCCAGCAGCCCAAGTTGGACAGGGAGTATTAGCAATCAGCCCCAGCATTTT. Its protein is CASSPSWTGSISNQPQHF.

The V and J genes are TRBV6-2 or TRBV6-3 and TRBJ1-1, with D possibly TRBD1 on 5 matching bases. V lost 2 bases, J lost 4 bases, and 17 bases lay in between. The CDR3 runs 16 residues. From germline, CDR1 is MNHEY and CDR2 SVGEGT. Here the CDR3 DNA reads TGTGCCAGCAGTTACCCAATTGGGGACGGCAGCACTGAAGCTTTCTTT. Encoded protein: CASSYPIGDGSTEAFF.

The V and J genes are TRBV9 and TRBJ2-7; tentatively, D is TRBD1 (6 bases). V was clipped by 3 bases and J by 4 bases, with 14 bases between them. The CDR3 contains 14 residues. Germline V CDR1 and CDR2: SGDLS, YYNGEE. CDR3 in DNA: TGTGCCAGCAGCGCCTCCGGGACACCTTACGAGCAGTACTTC. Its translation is CASSASGTPYEQYF.

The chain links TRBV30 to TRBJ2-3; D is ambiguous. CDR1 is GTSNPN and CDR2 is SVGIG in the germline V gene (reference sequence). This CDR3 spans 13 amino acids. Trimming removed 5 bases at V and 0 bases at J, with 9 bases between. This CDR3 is CAWGYSSTDTQYF. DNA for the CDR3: TGTGCCTGGGGTTATTCTAGCACAGATACGCAGTATTTT.

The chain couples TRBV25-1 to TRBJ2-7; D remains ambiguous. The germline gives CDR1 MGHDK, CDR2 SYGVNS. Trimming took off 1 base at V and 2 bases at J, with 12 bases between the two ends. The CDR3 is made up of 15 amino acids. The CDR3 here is CASSEFERPAYEQYF. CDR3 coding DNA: TGTGCCAGCAGTGAATTTGAACGGCCAGCCTACGAGCAGTACTTC.